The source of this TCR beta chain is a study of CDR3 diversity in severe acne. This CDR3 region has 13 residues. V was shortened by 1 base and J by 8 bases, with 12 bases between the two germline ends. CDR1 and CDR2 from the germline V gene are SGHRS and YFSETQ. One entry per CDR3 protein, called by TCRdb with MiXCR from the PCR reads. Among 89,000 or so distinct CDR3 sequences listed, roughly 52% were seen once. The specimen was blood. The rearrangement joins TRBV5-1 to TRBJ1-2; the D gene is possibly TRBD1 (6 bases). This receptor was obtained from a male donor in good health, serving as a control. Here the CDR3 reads CASSLQGGDGYTF. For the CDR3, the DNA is TGCGCCAGCAGCTTGCAAGGGGGAGACGGCTACACCTTC.